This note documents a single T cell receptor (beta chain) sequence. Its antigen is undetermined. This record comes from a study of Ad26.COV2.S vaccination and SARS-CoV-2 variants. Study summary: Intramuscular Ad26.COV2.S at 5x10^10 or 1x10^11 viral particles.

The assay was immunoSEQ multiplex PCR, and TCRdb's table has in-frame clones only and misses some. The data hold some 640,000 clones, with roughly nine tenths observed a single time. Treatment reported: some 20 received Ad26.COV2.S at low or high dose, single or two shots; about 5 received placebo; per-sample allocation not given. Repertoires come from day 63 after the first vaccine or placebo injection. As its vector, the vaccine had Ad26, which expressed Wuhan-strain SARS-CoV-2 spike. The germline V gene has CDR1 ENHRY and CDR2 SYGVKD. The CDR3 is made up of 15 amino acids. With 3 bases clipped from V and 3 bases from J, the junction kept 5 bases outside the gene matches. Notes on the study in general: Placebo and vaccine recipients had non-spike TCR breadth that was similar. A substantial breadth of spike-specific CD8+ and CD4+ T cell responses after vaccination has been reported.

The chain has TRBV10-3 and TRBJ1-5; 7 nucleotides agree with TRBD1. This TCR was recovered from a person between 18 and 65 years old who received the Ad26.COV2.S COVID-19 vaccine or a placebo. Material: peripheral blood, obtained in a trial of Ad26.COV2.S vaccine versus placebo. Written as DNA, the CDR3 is TGTGCCATCAGTGATCAGGGGGGATCCAATCAGCCCCAGCATTTT. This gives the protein CAISDQGGSNQPQHF.